This is a list of T cell receptor beta chains from one sample in a study of OX40 agonist ivuxolimab in advanced cancers. Measured with immunoSEQ multiplex PCR; TCRdb has only the in-frame clones, and not every one. The sample consists of 69,000 or so clones, roughly four fifths of them appearing once. Sequencing used CD4+ or CD8+ T cells sorted from blood, obtained in a trial of the OX40 agonist ivuxolimab. The receptors shown here come from an adult with an advanced solid tumor such as melanoma, head and neck, liver or kidney cancer. Each CDR3 is given with its conserved first and last residue. Fields, in order: J gene, clone size, V gene, CDR3 length, CDR3 protein. Clone sizes are given selectively: once, few, many, or a class where the clone is expanded.

TRBJ2-5 | NA | TRBV5-1 | 13 | CASSMAGGETQYF
TRBJ2-3 | once | TRBV27 | 12 | CASSSTRGTQYF
TRBJ1-4 | NA | TRBV7-9 | 15 | CASSDTGGVSEKLFF
TRBJ2-4 | NA | TRBV19 | 16 | CASSMLSVGAKNIQYF
TRBJ2-1 | NA | TRBV6-5 | 16 | CASSYSAMGSYNEQFF
TRBJ1-1 | NA | TRBV29-1 | 11 | CSVSRNTEAFF
TRBJ1-1 | NA | TRBV6-5 | 15 | CASSPSGLPLSEAFF
TRBJ1-6 | NA | TRBV4-3 | 15 | CASSQGLLYNSPLHF
TRBJ2-5 | NA | TRBV19 | 15 | CASSRLPAVQETQYF
TRBJ2-1 | once | TRBV2 | 14 | CASSVRGRQNEQFF
TRBJ2-7 | NA | TRBV9 | 14 | CASSVDSFPGEQYF
TRBJ2-3 | NA | TRBV2 | 16 | CASQGGITSGTDTQYF
TRBJ2-3 | few | TRBV27 | 13 | CASSLGDTDTQYF
TRBJ2-7 | NA | TRBV7-9 | 15 | CASSLGGLAGDEQYF
TRBJ2-3 | NA | TRBV7-9 | 15 | CASTPSEGGTDTQYF
TRBJ1-5 | NA | TRBV10-3 | 15 | CAISESWTGNQPQHF
TRBJ2-2 | few | TRBV5-1 | 14 | CASSLTGATGELFF
TRBJ2-7 | once | TRBV25-1 | 14 | CASSPGGPSYEQYF
TRBJ2-7 | NA | TRBV7-8 | 17 | CASSPRTSGVSSYEQYF
TRBJ2-3 | NA | TRBV5-1 | 13 | CASSVTHTDTQYF
TRBJ2-1 | NA | TRBV28 | 14 | CASKSGQAYNEQFF
TRBJ2-6 | NA | TRBV6-6 | 15 | CASSYRPSGANVLTF
TRBJ2-5 | NA | TRBV7-2 | 14 | CASSPNGVQETQYF
TRBJ2-5 | once | TRBV28 | 14 | CASSLSRGRETQYF
TRBJ1-4 | NA | TRBV29-1 | 14 | CSTSGGAGTEKLFF
TRBJ2-1 | NA | TRBV4-3 | 18 | CASSQGAYSGGTYNEQFF
TRBJ1-1 | NA | TRBV2 | 15 | CASSERTGWNTEAFF
TRBJ2-1 | NA | TRBV18 | 14 | CASSPVAPRNEQFF
TRBJ2-5 | NA | TRBV6-5 | 14 | CASRTTGVRETQYF
TRBJ2-3 | NA | TRBV4-1 | 15 | CASSLGLADTDTQYF
TRBJ2-5 | once | TRBV5-6 | 13 | CASNDPRGPDLYF
TRBJ2-5 | once | TRBV29-1 | 13 | CSVETRVGETQYF
TRBJ1-2 | NA | TRBV29-1 | 14 | CSVDVTGGRYGYTF
TRBJ2-5 | NA | TRBV5-4 | 14 | CASSWTGNQETQYF
TRBJ1-4 | NA | TRBV5-1 | 14 | CASSSGTGGEKLFF
TRBJ2-5 | once | TRBV7-2 | 14 | CASSLSNWQETQYF
TRBJ1-4 | once | TRBV27 | 14 | CASSPGHGRVKLFF
TRBJ2-7 | NA | TRBV5-5 | 14 | CASSSDSHSYEQYF
TRBJ2-5 | NA | TRBV6-5 | 14 | CASSPLAGLKTQYF
TRBJ2-7 | few | TRBV2 | 16 | CASLSTGTGIAYEQYF
TRBJ1-5 | once | TRBV13 | 15 | CASSSGQGAIQPQHF
TRBJ1-1 | NA | TRBV5-6 | 15 | CASSLGRKWDTEAFF
TRBJ2-5 | NA | TRBV18 | 15 | CASSSIVGIQETQYF
TRBJ1-4 | NA | TRBV18 | 15 | CASSRGSATNEKLFF
TRBJ2-3 | NA | TRBV2 | 13 | CASNQQGYDTQYF
TRBJ1-4 | NA | TRBV5-4 | 15 | CASSLGGVRGEKLFF
TRBJ2-3 | NA | TRBV7-2 | 17 | CASSLVGFGASTDTQYF
TRBJ2-6 | NA | TRBV9 | 18 | CASSPKQPGESGANVLTF
TRBJ1-2 | NA | TRBV9 | 14 | CASSTPLAGYGYTF
TRBJ1-2 | NA | TRBV23-1 | 13 | CASGAGDHGGYTF